This is a list of T cell receptor beta chains from one sample in a study of shared clonotypes between healthy human individuals. Repertoires were generated with immunoSEQ multiplex PCR, while TCRdb's copy carries only in-frame clones and drops some. In the table there are about 460,000 clones, around 77% of which are singletons. The sample taken for sequencing was PBMCs. These receptors all stem from a woman aged 40 to 50 in good health. Some clones in this sample may be carry-over from other donors' samples. The CDR3 runs from the conserved cysteine through the conserved F or W. Each record gives: D gene, CDR3 length, V gene, J gene, CDR3 protein. D genes are given only for firm matches.

D: .
length: 14
V: TRBV6-4
J: TRBJ2-2
CDR3: CASSPAENTGELFF

D: TRBD1
length: 17
V: TRBV27
J: TRBJ1-2
CDR3: CASGYREGTGAFRGYTF

D: TRBD1
length: 16
V: TRBV5-5
J: TRBJ2-7
CDR3: CASSLVAGRGSYEQYF

D: TRBD1
length: 15
V: TRBV18
J: TRBJ2-1
CDR3: CASSPRRQGNNEQFF

D: .
length: 14
V: TRBV30
J: TRBJ1-2
CDR3: CACLATGRRYGYTF

D: .
length: 13
V: TRBV7-6
J: TRBJ1-1
CDR3: CASRQDTNTEAFF

D: .
length: 13
V: TRBV5-1
J: TRBJ2-7
CDR3: CASSLGQFYEQYF

D: TRBD1
length: 15
V: TRBV15
J: TRBJ2-7
CDR3: CATSRGDRGLGEQYF

D: TRBD1
length: 13
V: TRBV7-9
J: TRBJ2-7
CDR3: CASTRQGVYEQYF

D: .
length: 12
V: TRBV11-2
J: TRBJ2-2
CDR3: CASSTDTGELFF

D: .
length: 14
V: TRBV11-3
J: TRBJ2-1
CDR3: CASSSGSPYNEQFF

D: TRBD1
length: 15
V: TRBV6-5
J: TRBJ1-2
CDR3: CASSYSTGGNYGYTF

D: .
length: 14
V: TRBV7-2
J: TRBJ2-1
CDR3: CASSPETFHNEQFF

D: .
length: 14
V: TRBV19
J: TRBJ2-3
CDR3: CASSMRQGADTQYF

D: .
length: 18
V: TRBV4-3
J: TRBJ2-3
CDR3: CASSQTTRLGWDTDTQYF

D: .
length: 15
V: TRBV4-3
J: TRBJ2-1
CDR3: CASSPEVSSYNEQFF

D: .
length: 11
V: TRBV28
J: TRBJ2-7
CDR3: CASTGSYEQYF

D: .
length: 15
V: TRBV9
J: TRBJ2-4
CDR3: CASSVAGEAKNIQYF

D: .
length: 14
V: TRBV5-1
J: TRBJ2-5
CDR3: CASSSSGVQETQYF

D: TRBD2
length: 18
V: TRBV4-3
J: TRBJ2-2
CDR3: CASSQAASSGQNTGELFF

D: .
length: 14
V: TRBV7-9
J: TRBJ1-2
CDR3: CASSLEAAFYGYTF

D: .
length: 16
V: TRBV5-1
J: TRBJ2-1
CDR3: CASSLEGQSEYNEQFF

D: .
length: 15
V: TRBV5-4
J: TRBJ2-5
CDR3: CASSRSASYQETQYF

D: .
length: 14
V: TRBV18
J: TRBJ2-7
CDR3: CASSRTSGPYEQYF

D: .
length: 11
V: TRBV18
J: TRBJ1-1
CDR3: CASSPGVRAFF

D: TRBD1
length: 15
V: TRBV28
J: TRBJ1-5
CDR3: CASSPRTGVRQPQHF

D: TRBD1
length: 15
V: TRBV4-2
J: TRBJ1-2
CDR3: CASSQGTGGNYGYTF

D: .
length: 17
V: TRBV27
J: TRBJ1-5
CDR3: CASRILWTRYSNQPQHF

D: .
length: 14
V: TRBV7-2
J: TRBJ1-2
CDR3: CASSSNSGGYGYTF

D: .
length: 13
V: TRBV28
J: TRBJ2-7
CDR3: CASSLGRVVEQYF

D: .
length: 14
V: TRBV19
J: TRBJ1-5
CDR3: CASSIDRFGQPQHF

D: .
length: 13
V: TRBV23-1
J: TRBJ1-2
CDR3: CASSGPPNYGYTF

D: .
length: 13
V: TRBV10-3
J: TRBJ1-4
CDR3: CAISDGPNEKLFF

D: TRBD2
length: 14
V: TRBV5-1
J: TRBJ2-3
CDR3: CASSLARGGDTQYF

D: .
length: 14
V: TRBV5-1
J: TRBJ2-5
CDR3: CASSLIGSQETQYF

D: TRBD1
length: 13
V: TRBV2
J: TRBJ2-5
CDR3: CASRGDRGETQYF

D: TRBD2
length: 15
V: TRBV18
J: TRBJ2-7
CDR3: CASSPSSGRTYEQYF

D: TRBD1
length: 16
V: TRBV10-2
J: TRBJ2-3
CDR3: CASSESRGLSTDTQYF

D: .
length: 15
V: TRBV18
J: TRBJ2-1
CDR3: CASSPPVASHNEQFF

D: TRBD1
length: 15
V: TRBV7-7
J: TRBJ2-1
CDR3: CASSQGQGGINEQFF

D: .
length: 17
V: TRBV30
J: TRBJ1-1
CDR3: CAWRVPTGWGRNTEAFF

D: .
length: 14
V: TRBV27
J: TRBJ2-7
CDR3: CASRRASVTYEQYF

D: .
length: 14
V: TRBV5-1
J: TRBJ1-3
CDR3: CASMRGIGLDTIYF

D: .
length: 11
V: TRBV20-1
J: TRBJ2-7
CDR3: CSAREGDEQYF

D: TRBD1
length: 15
V: TRBV2
J: TRBJ1-4
CDR3: CASSSQGQGGEKLFF

D: TRBD1
length: 13
V: TRBV9
J: TRBJ2-1
CDR3: CASSPQGAYEQFF

D: TRBD1
length: 19
V: TRBV9
J: TRBJ2-1
CDR3: CASSVGDWWRDRASNEQFF

D: .
length: 12
V: TRBV30
J: TRBJ2-7
CDR3: CAWSVNGYEQYF

D: .
length: 12
V: TRBV7-6
J: TRBJ2-1
CDR3: CASSTRGDRLFF

D: .
length: 13
V: TRBV30
J: .
CDR3: CAWSVSFESEQYF

D: .
length: 14
V: TRBV5-4
J: TRBJ1-1
CDR3: CASSLGGRNTEAFF